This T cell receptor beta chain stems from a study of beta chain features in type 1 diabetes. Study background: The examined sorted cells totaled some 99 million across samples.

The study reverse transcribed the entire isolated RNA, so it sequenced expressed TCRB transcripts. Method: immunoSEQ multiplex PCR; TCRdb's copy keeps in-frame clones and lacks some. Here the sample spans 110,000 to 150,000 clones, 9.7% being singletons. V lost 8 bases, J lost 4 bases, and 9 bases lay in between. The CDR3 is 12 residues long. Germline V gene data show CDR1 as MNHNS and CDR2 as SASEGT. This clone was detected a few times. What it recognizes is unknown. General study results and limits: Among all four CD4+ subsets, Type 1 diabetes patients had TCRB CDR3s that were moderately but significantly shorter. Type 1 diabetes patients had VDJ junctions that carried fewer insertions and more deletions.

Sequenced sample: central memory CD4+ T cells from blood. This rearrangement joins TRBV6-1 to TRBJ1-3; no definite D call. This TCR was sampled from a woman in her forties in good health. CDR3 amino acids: CASEGGGNTIYF. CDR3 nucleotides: TGTGCCAGCGAGGGAGGGGGAAACACCATATATTTT.